The rows below give T cell receptor beta chains drawn from one sample of a study of T cell responses to AZD1222 COVID-19 vaccine. The data were produced by immunoSEQ multiplex PCR, yet TCRdb's version contains in-frame clones alone and is incomplete. The repertoire has fewer than 120,000 clones, around 93% of them found once; the top ten carry 2.5% to 3%. Sequenced material: peripheral blood, taken 28 days after the second AZD1222 dose. The receptors were gathered from an adult who received the AZD1222 COVID-19 vaccine. The conserved cysteine and the conserved F or W are not part of the CDR3 here. Fields, in order: J gene, clone size, V gene, CDR3 protein. Size is omitted from some rows. Given values are once, few, many or a class for expanded clones.

J gene: TRBJ2-4; clone size: NA; V gene: TRBV20-1; CDR3 protein: SATIKNIQY
J gene: TRBJ1-3; clone size: NA; V gene: TRBV10-3; CDR3 protein: AISSGDSSGNTIY
J gene: TRBJ1-2; clone size: NA; V gene: TRBV6-5; CDR3 protein: ASSPSGSYGYT
J gene: TRBJ1-4; clone size: NA; V gene: TRBV19; CDR3 protein: ASSDGGGNEKLF
J gene: TRBJ1-1; clone size: NA; V gene: TRBV19; CDR3 protein: ATLTRSNTEAF
J gene: TRBJ1-2; clone size: NA; V gene: TRBV6-1; CDR3 protein: ASSAVGQDGDYGYT
J gene: TRBJ1-1; clone size: once; V gene: TRBV5-6; CDR3 protein: ASSPRRQGDTEAF
J gene: TRBJ1-2; clone size: NA; V gene: TRBV27; CDR3 protein: ASSLEGRGGYT
J gene: TRBJ1-6; clone size: NA; V gene: TRBV29-1; CDR3 protein: SAGTGVPNSPLH
J gene: TRBJ1-1; clone size: NA; V gene: TRBV5-1; CDR3 protein: ASSFKTSGGLMNTEAF
J gene: TRBJ1-2; clone size: NA; V gene: TRBV13; CDR3 protein: ASSLARGGDCGYT
J gene: TRBJ1-3; clone size: NA; V gene: TRBV19; CDR3 protein: ASSITMTASSGNTIY
J gene: TRBJ2-3; clone size: NA; V gene: TRBV14; CDR3 protein: ASGLAGTDTQY
J gene: TRBJ2-1; clone size: NA; V gene: TRBV24-1; CDR3 protein: ATSDTSRKQF
J gene: TRBJ1-2; clone size: NA; V gene: TRBV5-5; CDR3 protein: ASSPHSRVQEGYT
J gene: TRBJ1-5; clone size: NA; V gene: TRBV6-5; CDR3 protein: ASSTGTLADQPQH
J gene: TRBJ1-2; clone size: NA; V gene: TRBV5-4; CDR3 protein: ASSGQGNDYGYT
J gene: TRBJ1-2; clone size: NA; V gene: TRBV12-3/TRBV12-4; CDR3 protein: ASSFLTGYGYT
J gene: TRBJ2-3; clone size: once; V gene: TRBV5-1; CDR3 protein: ASSLAGGGGADTQY
J gene: TRBJ2-5; clone size: NA; V gene: TRBV7-9; CDR3 protein: ASSLERARESGETQY
J gene: TRBJ1-2; clone size: once; V gene: TRBV5-1; CDR3 protein: ASSLRDRGYGYT
J gene: TRBJ1-1; clone size: once; V gene: TRBV12-3/TRBV12-4; CDR3 protein: ASSPGQQAF
J gene: TRBJ1-2; clone size: few; V gene: TRBV2; CDR3 protein: ASSLPSIRRDYGYT
J gene: TRBJ1-5; clone size: NA; V gene: TRBV7-2; CDR3 protein: ASSPGDRINQPQH
J gene: TRBJ1-1; clone size: NA; V gene: TRBV7-8; CDR3 protein: ASSFTGPHLNTEAF
J gene: TRBJ1-2; clone size: NA; V gene: TRBV27; CDR3 protein: ASSLGAGDGGYT
J gene: TRBJ1-5; clone size: NA; V gene: TRBV12-5; CDR3 protein: ASGLRPHSINQPQH
J gene: TRBJ1-1; clone size: NA; V gene: TRBV1; CDR3 protein: TSSQEPETEAF
J gene: TRBJ1-4; clone size: NA; V gene: TRBV28; CDR3 protein: ASSSDSWNEKLF
J gene: TRBJ1-1; clone size: once; V gene: TRBV27; CDR3 protein: ASSLVGDTEAF
J gene: TRBJ1-3; clone size: NA; V gene: TRBV7-8; CDR3 protein: ASMGRLSGNTIY
J gene: TRBJ2-3; clone size: NA; V gene: TRBV6-5; CDR3 protein: ASDQQRGATDTQY
J gene: TRBJ2-3; clone size: NA; V gene: TRBV10-1; CDR3 protein: ASINADTQY
J gene: TRBJ1-1; clone size: NA; V gene: TRBV11-2; CDR3 protein: ASSLALQNTEAF
J gene: TRBJ1-1; clone size: NA; V gene: TRBV18; CDR3 protein: ASSPRTGIMNTEAF
J gene: TRBJ1-2; clone size: NA; V gene: TRBV28; CDR3 protein: ASSLGQNYGYT
J gene: TRBJ1-5; clone size: once; V gene: TRBV27; CDR3 protein: ASSPRGYSNQPQH
J gene: TRBJ2-3; clone size: NA; V gene: TRBV19; CDR3 protein: ASSMNGGPSTDTQY
J gene: TRBJ2-7; clone size: NA; V gene: TRBV7-8; CDR3 protein: ASSLTRDGYEQY
J gene: TRBJ2-1; clone size: NA; V gene: TRBV19; CDR3 protein: ASSNRGDPYNEQF
J gene: TRBJ2-1; clone size: NA; V gene: TRBV27; CDR3 protein: ASSLFRTGEQF
J gene: TRBJ1-5; clone size: once; V gene: TRBV6-1; CDR3 protein: ASSEGIARQPQH
J gene: TRBJ2-7; clone size: NA; V gene: TRBV30; CDR3 protein: ACQTGSYEQY
J gene: TRBJ1-5; clone size: NA; V gene: TRBV7-8; CDR3 protein: ATQRGPQH
J gene: TRBJ1-5; clone size: NA; V gene: TRBV18; CDR3 protein: ASSPQGGGGTNQPQH
J gene: TRBJ1-4; clone size: NA; V gene: TRBV5-1; CDR3 protein: ASSLAGWEKLF
J gene: TRBJ1-1; clone size: NA; V gene: TRBV6-5; CDR3 protein: ASSPRGRLDTEAF
J gene: TRBJ1-1; clone size: NA; V gene: TRBV25-1; CDR3 protein: ASRSRGGDTEAF
J gene: TRBJ1-2; clone size: NA; V gene: TRBV4-1; CDR3 protein: ASSPTGYGYT
J gene: TRBJ2-1; clone size: NA; V gene: TRBV19; CDR3 protein: ASSTWDSVFF
J gene: TRBJ2-7; clone size: NA; V gene: TRBV21-1; CDR3 protein: ASPLPGLALHEQY
J gene: TRBJ2-3; clone size: NA; V gene: TRBV11-2; CDR3 protein: ASSPDILTDTQY
J gene: TRBJ1-1; clone size: NA; V gene: TRBV4-1; CDR3 protein: ASSRQGMWNTEAF
J gene: TRBJ2-7; clone size: NA; V gene: TRBV11-2; CDR3 protein: ASSFFLEKALCCYEQY
J gene: TRBJ1-1; clone size: NA; V gene: TRBV29-1; CDR3 protein: SAGTHDTEAF
J gene: TRBJ2-7; clone size: NA; V gene: TRBV7-9; CDR3 protein: ATLREESYEQY
J gene: TRBJ1-1; clone size: NA; V gene: TRBV19; CDR3 protein: ASSMTGVVDEAF
J gene: TRBJ1-1; clone size: NA; V gene: TRBV2; CDR3 protein: ASSARQGHTEAF
J gene: TRBJ2-3; clone size: NA; V gene: TRBV11-2; CDR3 protein: ASSLDRTDTQY
J gene: TRBJ1-2; clone size: NA; V gene: TRBV13; CDR3 protein: ASSLRDRQDGYT